One sample yielded the 11 T cell receptor beta chains listed below, sequenced in a study of OX40 agonist ivuxolimab in advanced cancers. TCRdb keeps only in-frame clones here, not all; method: immunoSEQ multiplex PCR. Of 58,000 or so clones listed, under 85% are singletons. The sample was CD4+ or CD8+ T cells sorted from blood, taken in a trial of the OX40 agonist ivuxolimab. The receptors originated from an adult with an advanced solid tumor such as melanoma, head and neck, liver or kidney cancer.

The V call is TRBV19, the J call TRBJ2-3; D may be TRBD2 (5 bases). This CDR3 has 15 amino acids. Germline CDR1 reads LNHDA; CDR2 reads SQIVND (reference sequence). V gave up 10 bases and J gave up 6 bases, with 23 bases separating them. The CDR3 loop is CATKENPAAGDTQYF. The CDR3 DNA reads TGTGCCACCAAGGAGAATCCAGCGGCCGGGGATACGCAGTATTTT.

V gene TRBV19 combines with J gene TRBJ1-4; no clear D gene. Per the germline V gene, CDR1 is LNHDA and CDR2 is SQIVND (reference sequence). V lost 3 bases to trimming and J lost 10 bases, with 9 bases between them. The CDR3 has 12 amino acids. CDR3 nucleotides: TGTGCCAGTAGTATCGGAGGCGGAAAACTGTTTTTT. It codes for CASSIGGGKLFF. The full variable domain, rest sourced from reference TRBV19 and TRBJ1-4, is DGGITQSPKYLFRKEGQNVTLSCEQNLNHDAMYWYRQDPGQGLRLIYYSQIVNDFQKGDIAEGYSVSREKKESFPLTVTSAQKNPTAFYLCASSIGGGKLFFGSGTQLSVL.

The rearrangement uses TRBV27 and TRBJ1-1; D is unclear. Germline CDR1 MNHEY, CDR2 SMNVEV (reference sequence). The V end was cut by 2 bases, the J end by 1 base, with 5 bases between. The CDR3 has 13 amino acids. The CDR3 region has the DNA TGTGCCAGCAGTTTAGCTCGGAACACTGAAGCTTTCTTT. Protein: CASSLARNTEAFF.

The CDR3 protein is CASTGTQNTGELFF. CDR3 DNA: TGTGCCAGCACCGGGACCCAGAACACCGGGGAGCTGTTTTTT. The genes are TRBV6-6 and TRBJ2-2; either TRBD1 or TRBD2 may supply D (5 bases each). Trimming removed 7 bases at V and 1 base at J, with 10 bases between. Per germline, CDR1 MNHNY and CDR2 SVGAGI (reference sequence). The CDR3 is 14 amino acids.

The chain joins TRBV2 to TRBJ1-1; 9 bases are a match to TRBD1. V was clipped by 11 bases and J by 0 bases; unmatched bases: 10. The CDR3 length is 15 residues. CDR1 is SNHLY and CDR2 is FYNNEI in the germline V gene. This CDR3 is CAGRTGALMNTEAFF. In DNA, the CDR3 is TGTGCCGGCCGGACAGGGGCACTCATGAACACTGAAGCTTTCTTT.

This clone was counted once. The rearrangement uses TRBV5-1 and TRBJ2-7; D is unclear. This CDR3 has 11 amino acids. V was clipped by 2 bases and J by 6 bases, with 6 bases between them. The germline CDR1 and CDR2 sequences are SGHRS and YFSETQ. CDR3 sequence: CASSFFGEQYF. In nucleotides, the CDR3 is TGCGCCAGCAGCTTCTTTGGCGAGCAGTACTTC.

The chain uses TRBV7-6 and TRBJ2-7, with 7 bases aligning to TRBD2. The CDR3 has 17 amino acids. The germline V gene encodes CDR1 SGHVS and CDR2 FNYEAQ. Trimming cost V 5 bases and J 2 bases; bases outside gene matches: 15. CDR3: CASSPDPNARGAYEQYF. The CDR3 nucleotides are TGTGCCAGCAGCCCAGACCCCAATGCCCGGGGGGCCTACGAGCAGTACTTC. The variable domain in full, with the rest retrieved from reference TRBV7-6 and TRBJ2-7, is GAGVSQSPRYKVTKRGQDVALRCDPISGHVSLYWYRQALGQGPEFLTYFNYEAQQDKSGLPNDRFSAERPEGSISTLTIQRTEQRDSAMYRCASSPDPNARGAYEQYFGPGTRLTVT.

J is TRBJ2-2 and V is TRBV18, with 11 bases identical to TRBD2. Looked up from germline, CDR1 is KGHSH and CDR2 is LQKENI. CDR3 size: 16 residues. The V and J ends lost 6 bases and 4 bases, in that order; junction bases with no gene match: 7. The CDR3 reads CASSRGTSGPTGELFF. The DNA of the CDR3 is TGTGCCAGCTCTCGGGGGACTAGCGGCCCCACCGGGGAGCTGTTTTTT.

This clone was picked up one time. Within the sample, other DNA sequences also encode this same CDR3. This chain connects TRBV10-3 to TRBJ2-7; the D is unclear. The germline V and J ends were trimmed by 2 bases and 4 bases, with 12 bases remaining between them. This CDR3 contains 14 residues. In germline, CDR1 is ENHRY, CDR2 SYGVKD. This CDR3 is CAISEGRGGYEQYF. CDR3 in DNA: TGTGCCATCAGTGAGGGTCGTGGCGGTTACGAGCAGTACTTC.

The chain joins TRBV15 to TRBJ2-5; D is unresolved. V lost 3 bases, J lost 2 bases, and 7 bases lay in between. This CDR3 contains 13 residues. Looked up from germline, CDR1 is LNHNV and CDR2 is YYDKDF (reference sequence). Here the CDR3 reads CATSRRPQETQYF. Here the CDR3 DNA reads TGTGCCACCAGCAGGAGGCCACAAGAGACCCAGTACTTC.

The genes are TRBV4-2 and TRBJ2-7; the D gene is possibly TRBD2 (5 bases). Germline CDR1 is LGHNA and CDR2 is YNFKEQ. Trimming left V 2 bases short and J 0 bases short, with 23 bases between. This CDR3 has 19 residues. This chain's CDR3 is CASSQNSLPLTNVSYEQYF. CDR3 DNA: TGTGCCAGCAGCCAAAATTCTCTTCCGTTGACTAACGTCTCCTACGAGCAGTACTTC.